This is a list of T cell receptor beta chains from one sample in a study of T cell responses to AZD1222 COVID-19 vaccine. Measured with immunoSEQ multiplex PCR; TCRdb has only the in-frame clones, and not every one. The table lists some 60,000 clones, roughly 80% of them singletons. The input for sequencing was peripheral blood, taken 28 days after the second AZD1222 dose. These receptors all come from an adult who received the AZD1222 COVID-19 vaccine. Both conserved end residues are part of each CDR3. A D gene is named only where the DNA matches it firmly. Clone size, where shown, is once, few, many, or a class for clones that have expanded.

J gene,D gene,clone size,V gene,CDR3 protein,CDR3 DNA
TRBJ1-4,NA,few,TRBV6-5,CASRVRGATNEKLFF,TGTGCCAGCAGGGTCAGGGGAGCAACTAATGAAAAACTGTTTTTT
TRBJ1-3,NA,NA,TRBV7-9,CASKGLSGNTIYF,TGTGCCAGCAAGGGGCTGTCTGGAAACACCATATATTTT
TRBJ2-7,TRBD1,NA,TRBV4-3,CASSQYRDSSYEQYF,TGCGCCAGCAGCCAATACCGGGACAGTTCCTACGAGCAGTACTTC
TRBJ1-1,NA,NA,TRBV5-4,CASTLWGSTEAFF,TGTGCCAGCACCCTGTGGGGCAGCACTGAAGCTTTCTTT
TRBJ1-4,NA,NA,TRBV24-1,CATSDLGGEKLFF,TGTGCCACCAGTGATTTAGGCGGAGAAAAACTGTTTTTT
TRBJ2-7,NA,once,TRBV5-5,CASSLDRARYEQYF,TGTGCCAGCAGCTTGGACAGGGCGCGTTACGAGCAGTACTTC
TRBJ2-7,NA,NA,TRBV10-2,CASSELGGHEQYF,TGCGCCAGCAGTGAGTTGGGGGGCCACGAGCAGTACTTC
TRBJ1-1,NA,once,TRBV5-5,CASSPRALGTEAFF,TGTGCCAGCAGCCCCCGGGCCCTTGGCACTGAAGCTTTCTTT
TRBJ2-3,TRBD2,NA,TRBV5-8,CASSLGTSASTDTQYF,TGTGCCAGCAGCTTGGGAACTAGCGCATCCACAGATACGCAGTATTTT
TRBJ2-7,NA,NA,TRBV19,CASSIAAGAADEQYF,TGTGCCAGTAGTATAGCCGCAGGGGCGGCGGACGAGCAGTACTTC
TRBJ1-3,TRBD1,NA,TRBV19,CASSTQGATGNTIYF,TGTGCCAGTAGTACCCAGGGGGCTACGGGAAACACCATATATTTT
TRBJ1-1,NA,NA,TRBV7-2,CASSPRDTEAFF,TGTGCCAGCAGTCCGCGGGACACTGAAGCTTTCTTT
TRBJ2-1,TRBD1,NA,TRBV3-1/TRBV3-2,CASSPDFGDRVSEQFF,TGTGCCAGCAGCCCCGATTTTGGGGACAGGGTGAGTGAGCAGTTCTTC
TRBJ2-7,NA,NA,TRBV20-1,CSASSGATDSYEQYF,TGCAGTGCTAGTAGTGGGGCCACAGACTCCTACGAGCAGTACTTC
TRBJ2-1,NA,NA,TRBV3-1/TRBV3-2,CASSQLVQEQFF,TGTGCCAGCAGCCAATTGGTGCAGGAGCAGTTCTTC
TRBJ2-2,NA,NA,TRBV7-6,CASSTGTRNTGELFF,TGTGCCAGCAGCACTGGGACACGAAACACCGGGGAGCTGTTTTTT
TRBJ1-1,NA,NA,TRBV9,CASSVDLTGNTEAFF,TGTGCCAGCAGCGTAGATTTGACGGGAAACACTGAAGCTTTCTTT